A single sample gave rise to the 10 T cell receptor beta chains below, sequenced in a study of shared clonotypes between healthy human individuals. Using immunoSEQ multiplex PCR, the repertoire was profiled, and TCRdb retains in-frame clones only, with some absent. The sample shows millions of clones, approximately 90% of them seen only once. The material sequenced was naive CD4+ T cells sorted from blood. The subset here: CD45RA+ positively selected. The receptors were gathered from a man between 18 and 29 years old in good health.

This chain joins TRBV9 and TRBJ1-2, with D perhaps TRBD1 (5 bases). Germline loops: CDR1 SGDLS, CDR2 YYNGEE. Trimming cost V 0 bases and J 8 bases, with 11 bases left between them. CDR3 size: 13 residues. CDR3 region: CASSVGGFSGYTF. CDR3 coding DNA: TGTGCCAGCAGCGTAGGGGGGTTCAGCGGCTACACCTTC. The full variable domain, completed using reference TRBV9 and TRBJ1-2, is DSGVTQTPKHLITATGQRVTLRCSPRSGDLSVYWYQQSLDQGLQFLIQYYNGEERAKGNILERFSAQQFPDLHSELNLSSLELGDSALYFCASSVGGFSGYTFGSGTRLTVV.

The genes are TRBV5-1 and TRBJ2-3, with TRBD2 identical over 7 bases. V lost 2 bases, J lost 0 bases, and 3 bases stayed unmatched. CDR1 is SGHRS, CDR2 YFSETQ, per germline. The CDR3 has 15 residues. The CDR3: CASSFAGRSTDTQYF. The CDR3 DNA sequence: TGCGCCAGCAGCTTCGCCGGGAGGAGCACAGATACGCAGTATTTT.

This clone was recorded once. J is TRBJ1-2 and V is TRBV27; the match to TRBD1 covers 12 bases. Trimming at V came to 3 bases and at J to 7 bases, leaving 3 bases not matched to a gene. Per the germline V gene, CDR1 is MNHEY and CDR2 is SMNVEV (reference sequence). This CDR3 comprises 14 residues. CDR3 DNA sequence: TGTGCCAGCAGTTTCGGGACAGGGGGCCGTGGCTACACCTTC. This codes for CASSFGTGGRGYTF.

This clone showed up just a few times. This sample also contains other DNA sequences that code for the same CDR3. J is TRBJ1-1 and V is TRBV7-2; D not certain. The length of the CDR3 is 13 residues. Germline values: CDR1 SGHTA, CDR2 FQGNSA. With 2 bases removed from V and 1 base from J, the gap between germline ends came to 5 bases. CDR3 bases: TGTGCCAGCAGCTTAACGGGGAACACTGAAGCTTTCTTT. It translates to CASSLTGNTEAFF.

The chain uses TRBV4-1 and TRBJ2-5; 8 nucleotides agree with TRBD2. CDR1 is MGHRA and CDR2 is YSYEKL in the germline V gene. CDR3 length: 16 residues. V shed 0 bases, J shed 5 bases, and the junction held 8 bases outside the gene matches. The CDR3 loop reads CASSQDIAGGGETQYF. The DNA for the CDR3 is TGCGCCAGCAGCCAAGATATCGCGGGGGGTGGGGAGACCCAGTACTTC.

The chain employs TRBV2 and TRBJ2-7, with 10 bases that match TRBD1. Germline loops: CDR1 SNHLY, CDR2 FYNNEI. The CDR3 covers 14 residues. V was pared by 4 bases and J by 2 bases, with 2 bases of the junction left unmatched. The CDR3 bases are TGTGCCAGCAGTGGGACAGGGGGACCCTACGAGCAGTACTTC. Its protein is CASSGTGGPYEQYF.

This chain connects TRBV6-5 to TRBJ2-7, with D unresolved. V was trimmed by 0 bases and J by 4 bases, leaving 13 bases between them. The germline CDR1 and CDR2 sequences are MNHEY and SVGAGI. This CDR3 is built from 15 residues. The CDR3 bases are TGTGCCAGCAGTTACTCGAACCTTAGAACTTACGAGCAGTACTTC. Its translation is CASSYSNLRTYEQYF.

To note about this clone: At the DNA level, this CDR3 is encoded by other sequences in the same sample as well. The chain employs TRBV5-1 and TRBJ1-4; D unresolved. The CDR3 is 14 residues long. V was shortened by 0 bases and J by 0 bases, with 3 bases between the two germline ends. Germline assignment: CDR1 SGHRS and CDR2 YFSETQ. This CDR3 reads CASSLGTTNEKLFF. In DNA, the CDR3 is TGCGCCAGCAGCTTGGGTACAACTAATGAAAAACTGTTTTTT.

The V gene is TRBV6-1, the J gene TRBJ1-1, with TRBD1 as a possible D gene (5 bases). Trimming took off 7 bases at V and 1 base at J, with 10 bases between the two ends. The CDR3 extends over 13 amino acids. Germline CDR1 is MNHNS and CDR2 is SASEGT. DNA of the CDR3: TGTGCCAGCACCCGGGGACGGAACACTGAAGCTTTCTTT. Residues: CASTRGRNTEAFF.

The CDR3 DNA sequence: TGCAGCGTTTATACATCTCGGTGGTCAGAGACCCAGTACTTC. Encoded protein: CSVYTSRWSETQYF. This rearrangement joins TRBV29-1 to TRBJ2-5, with D unresolved. Germline CDR1 SQVTM, CDR2 ANQGSEA. The V end lost 5 bases, the J end lost 4 bases, and 17 bases lay between the germline ends. The CDR3 contains 14 residues.